The text below deals with one T cell receptor (beta chain). After removal of 4 bases from V and 8 bases from J, the junction contained 16 bases not matched to a gene. Looked up from germline, CDR1 is LGHNA and CDR2 is YNFKEQ. This CDR3 spans 18 amino acids. Methods used by the authors: Reference gene primers were amplified, and this amplification served to estimate nucleated cell counts. Assay used: immunoSEQ multiplex PCR; TCRdb lists only in-frame clones, some missing. V and J calls and clone size come straight from that table; D and trimming were deduced from the DNA. The profile covers 350,000 or so clones, with just over 85% appearing a single time and 3.5% to 4.5% taken by the ten largest. This sample is part of a study of blood T cell repertoires in COVID-19.

This chain links TRBV4-2 with TRBJ1-4; 10 nucleotides line up with TRBD1. Sequencing was done on a sample of PBMCs or T cells enriched from blood (not recorded which). The sequence came from a woman in her thirties or forties with acute COVID-19. The CDR3 coding sequence is TGTGCCAGCAGCCCCGAACGGGGGACAGGGGTGGGAGGCGAAAAACTGTTTTTT. It yields the protein CASSPERGTGVGGEKLFF.